Sequencing of this TCR beta chain was carried out in a study of neurological immune-mediated disorders. TCRdb passed the 5' RACE reads through MiXCR, listing each CDR3 protein once. The table shows around 19,000 distinct CDR3 sequences, with over 8.5% occurring only once. There are 14 residues in the CDR3. V was clipped by 7 bases and J by 7 bases, with 19 bases between them. This clonotype has a count of ten or more. The cell input for sorted libraries was 1 million, and those cells were CD4+ or CD8+ T cells. Sequenced sample: CD8+ T cells from blood. This receptor was taken from a woman in her forties or fifties in good health. This chain connects TRBV12-3 or TRBV12-4 to TRBJ1-2; a possible D gene is TRBD1 (5 bases). CDR3 residues: CASNPGLSDGGYTF. As DNA, the CDR3 is TGTGCCAGCAACCCGGGACTCTCGGACGGTGGCTACACCTTC.